Below, 32 T cell receptor beta chains from the same sample are listed, as sequenced in a study of blood T cell repertoires in COVID-19. The protocol was immunoSEQ multiplex PCR, while the TCRdb copy is restricted to in-frame clones and leaves out a portion. The sample lists a few hundred thousand clones; over 75% were seen once. What was sequenced was PBMCs or T cells enriched from blood (not recorded which). These receptors were taken from a man younger than 35 who had recovered from COVID-19.

The V gene is TRBV19, the J gene TRBJ1-5; perhaps TRBD1 as D (6 bases). CDR3 length equals 16 residues. The V gene's germline CDR1 is LNHDA and CDR2 SQIVND (reference sequence). V was trimmed by 4 bases and J by 6 bases, leaving 19 bases between them. CDR3: CASSRAGATAGQPQHF. The DNA for the CDR3 is TGTGCCAGTAGTAGGGCAGGGGCCACGGCGGGTCAGCCCCAGCATTTT.

This clone was seen only a few times. The chain has TRBV10-1 and TRBJ2-7; TRBD1 agrees at 7 bases. The CDR3 spans 14 residues. Unmatched junction bases numbered 7, after V lost 6 bases and J lost 2 bases. Per germline, CDR1 WNHNN and CDR2 SYGVQD (reference sequence). The CDR3 sequence: CASRTGVRTYEQYF. DNA of the CDR3: TGCGCCAGCAGAACAGGGGTGAGGACCTACGAGCAGTACTTC.

This chain connects TRBV4-1 to TRBJ2-2; unclear D gene. This CDR3 is built from 17 residues. Germline CDR1 reads MGHRA; CDR2 reads YSYEKL. V was shortened by 1 base and J by 0 bases, with 12 bases between the two germline ends. The CDR3 DNA is TGCGCCAGCAGCCAAGTTAGTAGCCGCGCGAACACCGGGGAGCTGTTTTTT. Translating gives CASSQVSSRANTGELFF.

V usage is TRBV4-2 and J usage is TRBJ1-5; the D gene is possibly TRBD1 (5 bases). V lost 1 base to trimming and J lost 7 bases, with 8 bases between them. Looked up from germline, CDR1 is LGHNA and CDR2 is YNFKEQ. The CDR3 runs to 13 residues. The CDR3 DNA is TGTGCCAGCAGCCAAGGGCCAGGGCAGCCCCAGCATTTT. Translation: CASSQGPGQPQHF.

The chain is built from TRBV19 and TRBJ1-3; 7 nucleotides match TRBD1. Trimming removed 4 bases from V and 0 bases from J; junction bases left unmatched: 3. This CDR3 has 15 residues. CDR1 LNHDA and CDR2 SQIVND come from the germline V gene (reference sequence). Here the CDR3 reads CASSNGQDSGNTIYF. The CDR3 DNA reads TGTGCCAGTAGTAATGGACAGGACTCTGGAAACACCATATATTTT.

The chain recombines TRBV11-2 with TRBJ2-7; tentatively, D is TRBD2 (5 bases). Looked up from germline, CDR1 is SGHAT and CDR2 is FQNNGV. The CDR3 has 15 amino acids. The V end lost 1 base, the J end lost 3 bases, and 13 bases lay between the germline ends. CDR3 loop: CASSLGGSEFYEQYF. The CDR3 DNA sequence: TGTGCCAGCAGCTTAGGAGGGTCGGAGTTCTACGAGCAGTACTTC.

This clone was detected only a few times. V usage is TRBV5-1 and J usage is TRBJ1-2; 8 bases align to TRBD1. The CDR3 has 14 residues. The V gene's germline CDR1 is SGHRS and CDR2 YFSETQ. V was pared by 5 bases and J by 8 bases, with 11 bases of the junction left unmatched. The CDR3 spells CASRPPGQARGYTF. The DNA of the CDR3 is TGCGCCAGCAGGCCCCCGGGACAGGCCCGGGGCTACACCTTC.

The chain uses TRBV19 and TRBJ2-7; 12 positions agree with TRBD2. Losses at the gene ends were 5 bases for V and 0 bases for J; bases not matched to a gene: 2. This CDR3 is 15 amino acids long. The germline V gene has CDR1 LNHDA and CDR2 SQIVND (reference sequence). DNA of the CDR3: TGTGCCAGTAGTTCGGGACTAGCGGGCTCCTACGAGCAGTACTTC. It yields the protein CASSSGLAGSYEQYF.

The chain joins TRBV28 to TRBJ1-4; D is unclear. Trimming took 8 bases from V and 0 from J, leaving 7 bases between them. This CDR3 has 13 amino acids. Germline CDR1 MDHEN, CDR2 SYDVKM. The CDR3 DNA reads TGTGCCAGCTGTAGTGCAACTAATGAAAAACTGTTTTTT. Its translation is CASCSATNEKLFF.

The rearrangement joins TRBV9 to TRBJ2-7, with 9 bases matching TRBD1. The germline CDR1 and CDR2 sequences are SGDLS and YYNGEE. This CDR3 region has 14 residues. V gave up 3 bases and J gave up 5 bases; unmatched junction bases: 6. The CDR3 here is CASSATGGSDEQYF. In DNA, the CDR3 is TGTGCCAGCAGCGCAACAGGGGGCTCGGACGAGCAGTACTTC.

The V call is TRBV4-3, the J call TRBJ1-3; D not resolved. The CDR3 sequence is 16 residues long. From germline, CDR1 is LGHNA and CDR2 YSLEER. V dropped 0 bases and J dropped 2 bases, with 11 bases sitting between them. DNA of the CDR3: TGCGCCAGCAGCCAAGACTTAGTTAGCGCTGGAAACACCATATATTTT. Translated, it gives CASSQDLVSAGNTIYF.

The chain joins TRBV5-6 to TRBJ2-4, with 10 bases aligning to TRBD1. The trim removed 2 bases at V and 6 bases at J, leaving 2 bases unmatched. Germline values: CDR1 SGHDT, CDR2 YYEEEE. The CDR3 runs 14 residues. The DNA of the CDR3 is TGTGCCAGCAGCTTAAGGACAGGGGGAAACATTCAGTACTTC. Translating gives CASSLRTGGNIQYF.

Details on this clone: Other DNA sequences of this sample code for an identical CDR3. The chain is built from TRBV10-3 and TRBJ1-2; D possibly corresponds to TRBD1 (6 bases). Germline V gene lookup returns CDR1 ENHRY and CDR2 SYGVKD. V shed 4 bases and J shed 4 bases, with 10 bases lying between them. This CDR3 comprises 13 residues. The DNA of the CDR3 is TGTGCCATCAGTGGTCAGGGGATCTATGGCTACACCTTC. Its translation: CAISGQGIYGYTF.

V is TRBV4-1 and J is TRBJ1-6; D is possibly TRBD1 (6 bases). CDR1 and CDR2 (germline): MGHRA, YSYEKL. Between the trimmed V and J ends, which lost 3 bases and 4 bases, there was a span of 13 bases. The CDR3 covers 16 residues. The CDR3 coding sequence is TGCGCCAGCAGCCAGGCAGGGGTCCCTTATAATTCACCCCTCCACTTT. It yields the protein CASSQAGVPYNSPLHF.

The chain has TRBV5-4 and TRBJ1-2; D possibly corresponds to TRBD1 (5 bases). From germline, CDR1 is SGHNT and CDR2 YYREEE (reference sequence). The CDR3 length is 16 residues. V lost 4 bases, J lost 2 bases, and 18 bases lay in between. Written as DNA, the CDR3 is TGTGCCAGCAGCCCGGCCCCGTACCAGGGAAACTATGGCTACACCTTC. Amino acid sequence: CASSPAPYQGNYGYTF. Together with reference TRBV5-4 and TRBJ1-2, the CDR3 gives the full variable domain: ETGVTQSPTHLIKTRGQQVTLRCSSQSGHNTVSWYQQALGQGPQFIFQYYREEENGRGNFPPRFSGLQFPNYSSELNVNALELDDSALYLCASSPAPYQGNYGYTFGSGTRLTVV.

Only one count was recorded for this clone. Other DNA sequences in this sample translate to the same CDR3. This chain uses TRBV5-1 with TRBJ1-5, with 9 bases fitting TRBD1. V was pared by 3 bases and J by 4 bases, with 2 bases of the junction left unmatched. Germline CDR1 SGHRS, CDR2 YFSETQ. The CDR3 length is 14 residues. This CDR3 is CASSSGTGNQPQHF. CDR3 DNA sequence: TGCGCCAGCAGCTCAGGGACAGGGAATCAGCCCCAGCATTTT.

The V gene is TRBV6-2 or TRBV6-3, the J gene TRBJ1-5; D might be TRBD1 (5 bases). From germline, CDR1 is MNHEY and CDR2 SVGEGT. V was clipped by 2 bases and J by 6 bases, with 20 bases between them. The CDR3 runs to 17 residues. This chain's CDR3 is CASSYTLAGRNGQPQHF. The CDR3 DNA is TGTGCCAGCAGTTACACCCTGGCAGGGCGGAATGGTCAGCCCCAGCATTTT.

The genes are TRBV2 and TRBJ1-1, with D perhaps TRBD1 (5 bases). CDR1 and CDR2 from the germline V gene are SNHLY and FYNNEI. The CDR3 loop spans 13 amino acids. With 2 bases removed from V and 3 bases from J, the gap between germline ends came to 7 bases. The CDR3 DNA is TGTGCCAGCAGTGAATTAGGGGACACTGAAGCTTTCTTT. Translation: CASSELGDTEAFF.

The V gene is TRBV24-1, the J gene TRBJ1-1; D call uncertain. CDR3 length equals 17 residues. The germline V gene has CDR1 KGHDR and CDR2 SFDVKD. V lost 7 bases, J lost 2 bases, and 22 bases lay in between. CDR3 protein: CATRRIPSLHHNTEAFF. CDR3 sequence (DNA): TGTGCCACCAGGAGGATCCCAAGTTTACACCATAACACTGAAGCTTTCTTT.

The rearrangement uses TRBV5-5 and TRBJ2-2, with 9 bases lining up with TRBD1. The V segment lost 5 bases and the J segment 5 bases; nucleotides outside the gene matches: 7. The germline CDR1 and CDR2 sequences are SGHKS and YYEKEE (reference sequence). The CDR3 totals 15 residues. In nucleotides, the CDR3 is TGTGCCAGCAGTTCGGACAGGGGTCGGACCGGGGAGCTGTTTTTT. Translation gives CASSSDRGRTGELFF.

The rearrangement joins TRBV5-6 to TRBJ1-2; D might be TRBD1 (6 bases). The ends were cut back, 3 bases at V and 4 bases at J, with 10 bases in the middle. The CDR3 consists of 13 residues. Germline CDR1 is SGHDT and CDR2 is YYEEEE. CDR3 in amino acids: CASSSDSIYGYTF. CDR3 in DNA: TGTGCCAGCAGCTCGGACAGTATCTATGGCTACACCTTC.

The chain joins TRBV6-5 to TRBJ2-1; 10 bases match TRBD2. The V gene's germline CDR1 is MNHEY and CDR2 SVGAGI. The junction had 4 bases not matched to a gene; V was cut back by 8 bases and J by 0 bases. The CDR3 is 15 residues long. In DNA, the CDR3 is TGTGCCAGCGACCCTAGCGGGAGCTCCTACAATGAGCAGTTCTTC. Translated: CASDPSGSSYNEQFF.

The chain employs TRBV9 and TRBJ2-1; possible D gene TRBD1, 5 bases. This CDR3 is built from 12 residues. Germline CDR1 and CDR2: SGDLS and YYNGEE. The V gene lost 5 bases and the J gene lost 9 bases, with 12 bases spanning the gap. CDR3 nucleotides: TGTGCCAGCAGTTATTCTAGGGGTGAGCAGTTCTTC. Amino acid sequence: CASSYSRGEQFF.

The CDR3 nucleotides read TGTGCCAGCAGCGCCACTAGCGGGGGCCGGGAGCAGTTCTTC. This encodes CASSATSGGREQFF. This chain connects TRBV7-3 to TRBJ2-1; 11 bases are a match to TRBD2. The CDR3 runs 14 residues. The V gene's germline CDR1 is SGHTA and CDR2 FQGTGA. The J segment lost 10 bases and the V segment lost 5 bases, leaving 7 bases of the junction unmatched.

The V gene is TRBV19, the J gene TRBJ2-7; 8 bases fit TRBD1. CDR3 length equals 16 residues. Germline V lookup: CDR1 LNHDA, CDR2 SQIVND (reference sequence). V shed 5 bases, J shed 1 base, and the junction held 10 bases outside the gene matches. The CDR3 reads CASSHGGQGASYEQYF. The CDR3 DNA is TGTGCCAGTAGTCATGGGGGGCAGGGGGCTTCCTACGAGCAGTACTTC.

This clone was detected only once. The chain's CDR3 is CASSPGRVEGEQYF. CDR3 nucleotides: TGTGCCAGCTCACCTGGCCGGGTCGAGGGCGAGCAGTACTTC. The rearrangement uses TRBV18 and TRBJ2-7, with a weak D call TRBD2 (5 bases). There are 14 residues in the CDR3. Germline V lookup: CDR1 KGHSH, CDR2 LQKENI. V lost 3 bases and J lost 6, with 15 bases in between.

The chain is built from TRBV19 and TRBJ1-5; 8 nucleotides align to TRBD1. Germline V CDR1 and CDR2: LNHDA, SQIVND (reference sequence). This CDR3 region has 15 residues. The V segment lost 3 bases and the J segment 4 bases; nucleotides outside the gene matches: 5. For the CDR3, the DNA is TGTGCCAGTAGTATTGACAGGGGAATGAATCAGCCCCAGCATTTT. It encodes CASSIDRGMNQPQHF.

This clone was seen a single time. The chain combines TRBV12-3 or TRBV12-4 with TRBJ2-6; D is unresolved. The CDR3 length is 13 residues. Deletions cut 4 bases from V and 3 bases from J, with 4 bases between. The CDR3 DNA sequence: TGTGCCAGCAGTTGGAGTGGGGCCAACGTCCTGACTTTC. This gives the protein CASSWSGANVLTF.

The chain carries TRBV27 and TRBJ1-1; D call uncertain. In germline, CDR1 is MNHEY, CDR2 SMNVEV (reference sequence). The CDR3 covers 13 residues. V lost 3 bases to trimming and J lost 6 bases, with 11 bases between them. CDR3 protein: CASSFSEGAEAFF. CDR3 bases: TGTGCCAGCAGTTTTTCGGAGGGCGCTGAAGCTTTCTTT.

The chain carries TRBV7-9 and TRBJ1-1; D is uncertain. The CDR3 covers 16 residues. Germline V gives CDR1 SEHNR, CDR2 FQNEAQ (reference sequence). Between the trimmed V and J ends, which lost 4 bases and 1 base, there was a span of 16 bases. The CDR3 DNA follows: TGTGCCAGCAGCTCCCGAGGTGGTAGGTCGAACACTGAAGCTTTCTTT. Translating gives CASSSRGGRSNTEAFF. Full variable domain (rest looked up from reference TRBV7-9 and TRBJ1-1): DTGVSQNPRHKITKRGQNVTFRCDPISEHNRLYWYRQTLGQGPEFLTYFQNEAQLEKSRLLSDRFSAERPKGSFSTLEIQRTEQGDSAMYLCASSSRGGRSNTEAFFGQGTRLTVV.

The chain joins TRBV24-1 to TRBJ2-2; 8 bases are a match to TRBD1. The length of the CDR3 is 15 residues. The trim removed 7 bases at V and 5 bases at J, leaving 8 bases unmatched. CDR1 is KGHDR and CDR2 is SFDVKD in the germline V gene. The CDR3 DNA reads as TGTGCCACCAGCGGTGACAGGGGTCGGACCGGGGAGCTGTTTTTT. This codes for CATSGDRGRTGELFF.

The rearrangement links TRBV7-8 to TRBJ1-5; possibly TRBD1 for D (6 bases). V was shortened by 5 bases and J by 4 bases, with 18 bases between the two germline ends. The CDR3 is 16 amino acids. Germline V gene sequence: CDR1 SGHVS, CDR2 FQNEAQ. The CDR3, as DNA: TGTGCCAGCAGCCCCTTAACCCTCAGGGGTAATCAGCCCCAGCATTTT. This gives the protein CASSPLTLRGNQPQHF.